Shown below are 3 T cell receptor beta chains from a single sample sequenced in a study of CD8+ T cells in alopecia areata. Reverse transcribed after extraction, RNA yielded cDNA as the sequencing template. Data came from immunoSEQ multiplex PCR; TCRdb stores just in-frame clones and leaves some out. The sample consists of approximately 190,000 clones, 55% to 70% of them appearing once. The sample's treatment: oral pan-JAK inhibitor, 5-10 mg twice daily. The sample consisted of CD4+ T cells sorted from blood, taken at week 24, from a patient treated with tofacitinib. All receptors come from a human donor with alopecia areata.

This clone has only one observation. The chain joins TRBV6-6 to TRBJ2-5; TRBD2 aligns across 15 bases. CDR3 size: 16 residues. V was clipped by 4 bases and J by 3 bases; unmatched bases: 3. Germline lookup yields CDR1 MNHNY and CDR2 SVGAGI (reference sequence). The CDR3 protein is CASSSGLAGGKETQYF. The CDR3, as DNA: TGTGCCAGCAGTTCGGGACTAGCGGGGGGCAAAGAGACCCAGTACTTC.

J is TRBJ1-2 and V is TRBV5-4; 7 positions match TRBD1. CDR1 and CDR2 (germline): SGHNT, YYREEE (reference sequence). The CDR3 length is 14 residues. After removal of 4 bases from V and 3 bases from J, the junction contained 6 bases not matched to a gene. CDR3 bases: TGTGCCAGCAGCGTGGACAGGTTTGACTATGGCTACACCTTC. Translating it yields CASSVDRFDYGYTF.

The chain employs TRBV6-5 and TRBJ2-5; D gene ambiguous. Germline assignment: CDR1 MNHEY and CDR2 SVGAGI. CDR3 length: 14 residues. Trimming pared 5 bases from V and 5 bases from J, leaving 15 bases between. The CDR3 DNA is TGTGCCAGCAGTCAGCCGGGCGCACGGGAGACCCAGTACTTC. Translating it yields CASSQPGARETQYF.